This T cell receptor beta chain emerged from a study of shared clonotypes between healthy human individuals. With 3 bases removed from V and 5 bases from J, the gap between germline ends came to 13 bases. Germline V gene data show CDR1 as MNHNS and CDR2 as SASEGT. The CDR3 contains 14 residues. This clone was recorded once. The antigen is not known. How the authors handled the data: Without quality scores, immunoSEQ junctional reads could not be filtered like full-length reads. Sequenced by immunoSEQ multiplex PCR; TCRdb stores in-frame clones only, minus some. The V and J calls and the clone size are those of that table, but D and trimming were determined from the DNA. The data contain around 2.1 million clones, under 97% of them singletons. Study outcomes and limitations: The diversity represented, both genetic and in exposure history, was limited by few donors.

The study separated CD4+ cells into CD45RA+ naive and CD45RA-negative memory subsets. The chain is built from TRBV6-1 and TRBJ1-2; D gene ambiguous. Sequencing was done on a sample of naive CD4+ T cells sorted from blood. Documented subset: CD45RA+ positively selected. This clonotype was obtained from a man aged 18 to 30 in good health. The CDR3 reads CASSDRALGYGYTF. CDR3 DNA sequence: TGTGCCAGCAGTGATCGTGCCTTAGGGTATGGCTACACCTTC.